This T cell receptor (beta chain) was captured in a study of PD-L1 blockade in urothelial cancer. Findings of the study overall: Below-median blood TCR clonality before treatment forecast better survival.

Diagnoses among patients were locally advanced or metastatic urothelial carcinoma. In regard to this clone: Antigen specificity is unknown.

After removal of 5 bases from V and 1 base from J, the junction contained 8 bases not matched to a gene. From germline, CDR1 is SEHNR and CDR2 FQNEAQ (reference sequence). The CDR3 totals 16 residues. TCRdb's table, derived via immunoSEQ multiplex PCR, lists solely in-frame clones and lacks some. The table shows about 45,000 clones, with more than 70% occurring only once. The V and J genes are TRBV7-9 and TRBJ1-5, with 7 bases identical to TRBD1. This receptor was identified in a man older than 75 with urothelial cancer. This specimen consisted of PBMCs, obtained around atezolizumab (anti-PD-L1) treatment. CDR3 residues: CASSPRTGWSNQPQHF. The CDR3 bases are TGTGCCAGCAGCCCCAGGACAGGATGGAGCAATCAGCCCCAGCATTTT.